The 20 T cell receptor gamma chains given below trace back to one sample, sequenced in a study of Vδ1+ human thymocytes. These TCRs' antigens remain unknown. RNA was extracted from the cells and then reverse transcribed. Multiplex PCR used pooled V-gene forward primers and a constant-region reverse primer to amplify CDR3s. TCRdb used CATT to re-call clones from the multiplex PCR reads. The data contain approximately 8,500 gamma-chain clones, around 54% of them singletons. General study points: In the thymus, TRG and TRD repertoires looked highly polyclonal with Gaussian CDR3 lengths.

Material: Vdelta1+ gamma-delta thymocytes from the thymus. Subset specified: FACS-sorted CD3+ TCRalphabeta- TCRVdelta1+ TCRVdelta2- thymocytes. These receptors all stem from a girl under three years old who had congenital heart surgery.

A remark on this clone: A read error may account for a junction end that differs from germline. The chain has TRGV3 and TRGJP2. TCRdb carries no J gene annotation; the J gene was assigned here by matching the DNA with germline. Germline V CDR1 and CDR2: VTNTFY, YDVSTARD (reference sequence). The CDR3 spans 12 residues. For the CDR3, the DNA is TGTGCCACCTGGGGCAGGTTTCGGATCAAGACGTTT. This codes for CATWGRFRIKTF.

For this clone: The sample holds other DNA sequences that translate to the same CDR3. The J gene is TRGJ1 or TRGJ2, the V gene TRGV9. Since TCRdb gives no J gene, matching the DNA to germline was used here to assign it. Germline lookup yields CDR1 GITISATS and CDR2 ISYDGTV (reference sequence). This CDR3 has 13 amino acids. V was pared by 1 base and J by 3 bases, with 3 bases of the junction left unmatched. CDR3 nucleotide sequence: TGTGCCTTGTGGGAGGTCTCTTATTATAAGAAACTCTTT. Translation gives CALWEVSYYKKLF.

This chain links TRGV9 with TRGJ1 or TRGJ2. Germline V gene data show CDR1 as GITISATS and CDR2 as ISYDGTV (reference sequence). The V gene end was trimmed by 2 bases and the J gene end by 10 bases; junction bases not matched to a gene: 8. This CDR3 region has 12 residues. CDR3: CALWEAPGKKLF. The CDR3 DNA follows: TGTGCCTTGTGGGAGGCCCCCGGAAAGAAACTCTTT.

The chain uses TRGV4 and TRGJ1 or TRGJ2. Germline CDR1 and CDR2: EGSTGY and YDSYTSSV. The J segment lost 1 base and the V segment lost 0 bases, leaving 0 bases of the junction unmatched. CDR3 length: 13 amino acids. The CDR3 loop is CATWDGNYYKKLF. CDR3 DNA: TGTGCCACCTGGGATGGGAATTATTATAAGAAACTCTTT.

On this clone itself: This same CDR3 is encoded by further DNA sequences in the sample. The chain uses TRGV3 and TRGJ1 or TRGJ2. The J gene was missing in TCRdb and was found by matching the end of the DNA to germline. Losses at the gene ends were 0 bases for V and 6 bases for J; bases not matched to a gene: 8. The germline gives CDR1 VTNTFY, CDR2 YDVSTARD (reference sequence). The length of the CDR3 is 14 residues. As DNA, the CDR3 is TGTGCCACCTGGGACAGGCCAGTTGGTTATAAGAAACTCTTT. Amino acids: CATWDRPVGYKKLF.

The chain joins TRGV9 to TRGJP2. As TCRdb names no J gene, one was assigned here on the basis of a DNA match to germline. The V segment lost 2 bases and the J segment 6 bases; nucleotides outside the gene matches: 6. Germline lookup yields CDR1 GITISATS and CDR2 ISYDGTV (reference sequence). There are 14 residues in the CDR3. CDR3 sequence: CALWEARGDWIKTF. The CDR3 bases are TGTGCCTTGTGGGAGGCCCGGGGTGATTGGATCAAGACGTTT.

The chain is built from TRGV2 and TRGJ1 or TRGJ2. Assignment of the J gene here rests on matching the DNA to germline, because TCRdb gives none. Trimming cost V 2 bases and J 8 bases; bases outside gene matches: 18. The CDR3 is 16 residues long. Germline-derived CDR1 and CDR2 are EGSNGY and YDSYNSKV. CDR3 sequence: CATWDDPRGLRDKKLF. The DNA of the CDR3 is TGTGCCACCTGGGACGACCCCAGAGGTCTCCGGGATAAGAAACTCTTT.

The rearrangement links TRGV4 to TRGJ1 or TRGJ2. Germline V gives CDR1 EGSTGY, CDR2 YDSYTSSV. This CDR3 is 13 amino acids long. J lost 0 bases, V lost 4 bases, and 3 bases had no gene match. This CDR3 is CATWELNYYKKLF. The CDR3 nucleotides read TGTGCCACCTGGGAACTGAATTATTATAAGAAACTCTTT.

J is TRGJ1 or TRGJ2 and V is TRGV9. Because TCRdb records no J gene, it was assigned here through a match of the DNA to germline. This CDR3 spans 13 amino acids. Looked up from germline, CDR1 is GITISATS and CDR2 is ISYDGTV (reference sequence). The V segment lost 3 bases and the J segment 10 bases; nucleotides outside the gene matches: 12. This CDR3 is CALWEPPRSKKLF. The DNA for the CDR3 is TGTGCCTTGTGGGAGCCACCAAGAAGCAAGAAACTCTTT.

The chain combines TRGV3 with TRGJ1 or TRGJ2. The J gene, missing from TCRdb, was assigned here through DNA to germline matching. Per the germline V gene, CDR1 is VTNTFY and CDR2 is YDVSTARD (reference sequence). Trimming at V came to 4 bases and at J to 3 bases, leaving 18 bases not matched to a gene. The CDR3 loop spans 17 amino acids. The CDR3: CATWDWCRRYFYYKKLF. In nucleotides, the CDR3 is TGTGCCACCTGGGATTGGTGTAGAAGATACTTTTATTATAAGAAACTCTTT.

The J gene is TRGJ1 or TRGJ2, the V gene TRGV3. Matching the DNA to germline supplied the J gene, which TCRdb does not give. Trimming cost V 1 base and J 5 bases; bases outside gene matches: 5. The CDR3 has 13 residues. The V gene's germline CDR1 is VTNTFY and CDR2 YDVSTARD (reference sequence). The CDR3 is CATWDSPDYKKLF. The CDR3 nucleotides are TGTGCCACCTGGGACAGTCCGGATTATAAGAAACTCTTT.

The chain is built from TRGV3 and TRGJP2. TCRdb offers no J gene call, so here the DNA was matched to germline to obtain one. The CDR3 consists of 18 residues. Germline trimming cut 0 bases from V and 10 bases from J; bases unmatched to any gene: 20. Germline values: CDR1 VTNTFY, CDR2 YDVSTARD (reference sequence). CDR3 sequence (DNA): TGTGCCACCTGGGACAGGCCCAAGGTGGGTTTTTGGATTTGGATCAAGACGTTT. Amino acids: CATWDRPKVGFWIWIKTF.

V gene TRGV9 combines with J gene TRGJ1 or TRGJ2. After removal of 1 base from V and 2 bases from J, the junction contained 8 bases not matched to a gene. Germline CDR1 is GITISATS and CDR2 is ISYDGTV (reference sequence). The CDR3 covers 15 residues. The DNA of the CDR3 is TGTGCCTTGTGGGAGGTCAGGCCCTATTATTATAAGAAACTCTTT. This sequence encodes CALWEVRPYYYKKLF.

This clone has only a few counts. The chain carries TRGV1 and TRGJ1 or TRGJ2. TRGV1 is designated an ORF whose function remains uncertain. The trim removed 0 bases at V and 4 bases at J, leaving 3 bases unmatched. CDR3 length: 13 residues. The CDR3 sequence: CATWDRTYYKKLF. The CDR3 nucleotides read TGTGCCACCTGGGACAGGACCTATTATAAGAAACTCTTT.

This chain joins TRGV8 and TRGJP2. TCRdb is silent on the J gene; assignment here came from matching the DNA to germline. Germline CDR1 is VENAVY and CDR2 is YDSYNSRV. The junction had 5 bases not matched to a gene; V was cut back by 3 bases and J by 1 base. The CDR3 has 15 amino acids. The CDR3 coding sequence is TGTGCCACCTGGGATGGACCTAGTAGTGATTGGATCAAGACGTTT. This codes for CATWDGPSSDWIKTF.

This chain uses TRGV3 with TRGJ1 or TRGJ2. The CDR3 is 16 amino acids. Trimming cost V 0 bases and J 2 bases; bases outside gene matches: 10. Germline V lookup: CDR1 VTNTFY, CDR2 YDVSTARD (reference sequence). The CDR3 is CATWDRPWRDYYKKLF. The CDR3 DNA reads TGTGCCACCTGGGACAGGCCTTGGCGGGATTATTATAAGAAACTCTTT.

The rearrangement joins TRGV2 to TRGJ1 or TRGJ2. CDR1 and CDR2 from the germline V gene are EGSNGY and YDSYNSKV. The CDR3 contains 13 residues. Trimming removed 0 bases from V and 9 bases from J; junction bases left unmatched: 8. The CDR3 reads CATWDGPHPKKLF. The CDR3 nucleotides read TGTGCCACCTGGGACGGGCCGCACCCTAAGAAACTCTTT.

This clone was counted once. The chain has TRGV8 and TRGJ1 or TRGJ2. The J gene, missing from TCRdb, was assigned here through DNA to germline matching. Germline V gene sequence: CDR1 VENAVY, CDR2 YDSYNSRV. The ends lost 2 bases at V and 8 bases at J; junction bases unmatched: 3. The CDR3 runs 11 residues. CDR3 nucleotides: TGTGCCACCTGGGATATAGATAAGAAACTCTTT. Translated: CATWDIDKKLF.

Remarks on this clone: The sample has other DNA sequences that encode this CDR3 too. The genes are TRGV9 and TRGJ1 or TRGJ2. The J gene comes from matching the DNA to germline here; TCRdb lacks it. Germline V gives CDR1 GITISATS, CDR2 ISYDGTV (reference sequence). The CDR3 runs 13 residues. Trimming at V came to 4 bases and at J to 1 base, leaving 4 bases not matched to a gene. The CDR3: CALWDPNYYKKLF. CDR3 nucleotide sequence: TGTGCCTTGTGGGACCCCAATTATTATAAGAAACTCTTT.

The table lists this clone with a count of one. The chain recombines TRGV5 with TRGJ1 or TRGJ2. The J gene, missing from TCRdb, was assigned here through DNA to germline matching. Per germline, CDR1 VINAFY and CDR2 YDVSNSKD. Germline trimming cut 3 bases from V and 12 bases from J; bases unmatched to any gene: 2. CDR3 length: 9 residues. In DNA form, the CDR3 reads TGTGCCACCTGGGACGGGAAACTCTTT. Protein sequence: CATWDGKLF.